The rows below give T cell receptor beta chains drawn from one sample of a study of blood T cell repertoires in COVID-19. Assay: immunoSEQ multiplex PCR; the TCRdb copy retains only in-frame clones and omits some. Of 200,000 to 250,000 clones listed, about 90% are singletons. Sequenced sample: PBMCs or T cells enriched from blood (not recorded which). The source is a woman between 45 and 60 years old in a cohort exposed to, infected with or recovered from COVID-19 (not recorded which). Each CDR3 is given with its conserved first and last residue. A D gene is named only where the DNA matches it firmly. For some rows the clone size is stated as once, few or many, or as a class when expanded; others skip it.

size: -
V: TRBV30
D: TRBD1
J: TRBJ1-2
DNA: TGTGCCTGGAGTGGGAACAGGGGCGAGGGCTACACCTTC
CDR3: CAWSGNRGEGYTF

size: -
V: TRBV9
D: TRBD2
J: TRBJ2-3
DNA: TGTGCCAGCAGCCACCGACTAGCGGGGGGCCCCCGTGCTAGCACAGATACGCAGTATTTT
CDR3: CASSHRLAGGPRASTDTQYF

size: -
V: TRBV19
D: TRBD1
J: TRBJ2-3
DNA: TGTGCCAGTACCGGGACAGGGGGCGTAGATACGCAGTATTTT
CDR3: CASTGTGGVDTQYF

size: -
V: TRBV27
D: TRBD2
J: TRBJ2-1
DNA: TGTGCCAGCAGTTTCCGACTAGCGGGGGGCTCTGGCAATGAGCAGTTCTTC
CDR3: CASSFRLAGGSGNEQFF

size: -
V: TRBV6-5
D: TRBD2
J: TRBJ2-5
DNA: TGTGCCAGCAGGGGACTAGCGGGGGAGGCCCAGTACTTC
CDR3: CASRGLAGEAQYF

size: few
V: TRBV19
D: -
J: TRBJ1-2
DNA: TGTGCCACCAAGACGGAATCGCGGGGAAATGGCTACACCTTC
CDR3: CATKTESRGNGYTF

size: -
V: TRBV28
D: -
J: TRBJ1-3
DNA: TGTGCCAGCAGTTCCTACTTCAACGCTGGAAACACCATATATTTT
CDR3: CASSSYFNAGNTIYF

size: -
V: TRBV12-5
D: -
J: TRBJ1-1
DNA: TGTGCTAGTGGTTGGGGGGGGACTGAAGCTTTCTTT
CDR3: CASGWGGTEAFF

size: -
V: TRBV14
D: -
J: TRBJ1-2
DNA: TGTGCCAGCAGTCCACTTGATCCGGGTGGCAGGGGTAATGGCTACACCTTC
CDR3: CASSPLDPGGRGNGYTF

size: -
V: TRBV6-5
D: -
J: TRBJ2-1
DNA: TGTGCCAGTTTGCGTGGGGGGGCCCCATACAATGAGCAGTTCTTC
CDR3: CASLRGGAPYNEQFF

size: -
V: TRBV7-2
D: -
J: TRBJ1-5
DNA: TGTGCCAGCAGCTTATTGAGCAGGGCGTTCTCCCCCAGGTCCCAGCATTTT
CDR3: CASSLLSRAFSPRSQHF

size: -
V: TRBV12-3/TRBV12-4
D: -
J: TRBJ1-2
DNA: TGTGCCAGCAGCCCCGAAAGAACTTATGGCTACACCTTC
CDR3: CASSPERTYGYTF

size: once
V: TRBV30
D: TRBD1
J: TRBJ1-2
DNA: TGTGCCTGGAGGTCGCCAGGGGGCGGCTACACCTTC
CDR3: CAWRSPGGGYTF

size: -
V: TRBV30
D: TRBD1
J: TRBJ1-5
DNA: TGTGCCTGGAGTCAAGGGGGCAGCATTAGCAATCAGCCCCAGCATTTT
CDR3: CAWSQGGSISNQPQHF

size: -
V: TRBV5-1
D: -
J: TRBJ1-1
DNA: TGCGCCAGCAGCTTGGGGCCCCTTCGGAGGGCTTTCTTT
CDR3: CASSLGPLRRAFF